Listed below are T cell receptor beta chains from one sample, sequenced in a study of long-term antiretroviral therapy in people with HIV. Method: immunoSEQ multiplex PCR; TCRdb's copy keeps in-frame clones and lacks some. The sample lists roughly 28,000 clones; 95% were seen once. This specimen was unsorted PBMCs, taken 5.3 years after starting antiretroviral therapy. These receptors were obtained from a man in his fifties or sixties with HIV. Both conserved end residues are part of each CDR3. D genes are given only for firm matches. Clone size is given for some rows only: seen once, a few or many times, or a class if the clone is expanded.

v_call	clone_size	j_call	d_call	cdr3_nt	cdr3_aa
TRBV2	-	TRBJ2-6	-	TGTGCCAGCAGCCCCGAATTCGTTGGGGCCAACGTCCTGACTTTC	CASSPEFVGANVLTF
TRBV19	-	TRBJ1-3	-	TGTGCCATCGTCCCTCCGACTGCAACTGGAAACACCATATATTTT	CAIVPPTATGNTIYF
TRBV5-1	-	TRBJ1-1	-	TGCGCCAGCAGCTTGGTACAGGATAATGAAGCTTTCTTT	CASSLVQDNEAFF
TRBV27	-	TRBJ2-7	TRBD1	TGTGCCAGCAGTCGACAGGGGGTGGAGTACGAGCAGTACTTC	CASSRQGVEYEQYF
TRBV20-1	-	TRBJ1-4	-	TGCAGTGCCAGGACTAATGAAAAACTGTTTTTT	CSARTNEKLFF
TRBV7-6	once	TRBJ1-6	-	TGTGCCAGCAGCTTAGCGCCACCGAGCTCCTATAATTCACCCCTCCACTTT	CASSLAPPSSYNSPLHF
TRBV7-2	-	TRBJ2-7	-	TGTGCCAGCAGCTTAGCACCAGGTCCGGCCTACGAGCAGTACTTC	CASSLAPGPAYEQYF
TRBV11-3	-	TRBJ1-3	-	TGTGCCAGCAGCTCCTCAACAGGGCCTGGAAACACCATATATTTT	CASSSSTGPGNTIYF
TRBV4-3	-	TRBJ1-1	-	TGCGCCAGCAGCCAAGGAGGGTCTGAAGCTTTCTTT	CASSQGGSEAFF
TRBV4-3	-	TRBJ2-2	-	TGCGCCAGCGGCCGCGACACCGGGGAGCTGTTTTTT	CASGRDTGELFF
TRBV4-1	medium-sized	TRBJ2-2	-	TGCGCCAGCAGCCAAGATTCCACAGAGCTGTGGACCGGGGAGCTGTTTTTT	CASSQDSTELWTGELFF
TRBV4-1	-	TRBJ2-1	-	TGCGCCAGCAGCCAAGATGAGGGATTCTCAAATGAGCAGTTCTTC	CASSQDEGFSNEQFF
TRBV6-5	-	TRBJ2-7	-	TGTGCCAGCAGGATACAGAGCTCCTACGAGCAGTACTTC	CASRIQSSYEQYF
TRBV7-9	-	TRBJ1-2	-	TGTGCCAGCAGCTACCCTGATTCTTATGGCTGTACCTTC	CASSYPDSYGCTF
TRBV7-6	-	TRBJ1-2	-	TGTGCCAGCAGCTTAGGGCCTTCGGATGGCTACACCTTC	CASSLGPSDGYTF
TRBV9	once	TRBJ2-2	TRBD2	TGTGCCAGCAGCGTAGCTAGCGGGGGTTCATCCGGGGAGCTGTTTTTT	CASSVASGGSSGELFF
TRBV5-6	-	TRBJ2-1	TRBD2	TGTGCCAGCACTAGCGGGGTTGATGAGCAGTTCTTC	CASTSGVDEQFF
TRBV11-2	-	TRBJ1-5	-	TGTGCCAGCAGTCCAAATACGGGGGGGGGCAATCAGCCCCAGCATTTT	CASSPNTGGGNQPQHF
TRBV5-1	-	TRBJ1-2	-	TGCGCCAGCAGCTTGGGGGTTGACAGTCCTTATGGCTACACCTTC	CASSLGVDSPYGYTF
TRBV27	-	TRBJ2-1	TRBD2	TGTGCCAGCAGTTCCCCAAGCGGGGGAACCTACAATGAGCAGTTCTTC	CASSSPSGGTYNEQFF
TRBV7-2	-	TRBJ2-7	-	TGTGCCAGCAGCCTGCCACCCTACGAGCAGTACTTC	CASSLPPYEQYF
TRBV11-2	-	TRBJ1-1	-	TGTGCCAGCGGTGGGGACGCGAACACTGAAGCTTTCTTT	CASGGDANTEAFF
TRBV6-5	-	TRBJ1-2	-	TGTGCCAGCAGTCGACAGGAAGTCTATGGCTACACCTTC	CASSRQEVYGYTF
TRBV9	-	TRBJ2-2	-	TGTGCCAGCAGCCGAGGAGGGGCGAACACCGGGGAGCTGTTTTTT	CASSRGGANTGELFF
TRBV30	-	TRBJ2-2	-	TGTGCCTGGAGTGTACGGGCAGGGGTTAACACCGGGGAGCTGTTTTTT	CAWSVRAGVNTGELFF
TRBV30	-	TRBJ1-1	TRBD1	TGTGCCTGGAACAGGGGGCTTAGGGCTGAAGCTTTCTTT	CAWNRGLRAEAFF
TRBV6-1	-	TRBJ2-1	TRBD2	TGTGCCAGCAGTGAACGCCTAGCGGGGGGGTATTCCTACAATGAGCAGTTCTTC	CASSERLAGGYSYNEQFF
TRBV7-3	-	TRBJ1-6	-	TGTGCCAGCAGCAAAGACCCAAATTCACCCCTCCACTTT	CASSKDPNSPLHF
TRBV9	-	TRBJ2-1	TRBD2	TGTGCCAGCAGCCCCCGTCCCGGGACTAGCACGAAGGTGAATGAGCAGTTCTTC	CASSPRPGTSTKVNEQFF
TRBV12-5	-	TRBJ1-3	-	TGTGCTAGTGGTTTGTCGGCCTTCTCTGGAAACACCATATATTTT	CASGLSAFSGNTIYF
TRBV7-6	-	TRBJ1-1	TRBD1	TGTGCCAGCAGTCGGACAGGGGTCACTGAAGCTTTCTTT	CASSRTGVTEAFF
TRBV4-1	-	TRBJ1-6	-	TGCGCCAGCAGCCAAGTAGCGTCCGTTTGGGGAATCGATTCACCCCTCCACTTT	CASSQVASVWGIDSPLHF
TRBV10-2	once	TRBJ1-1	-	TGCGCCAGCAGTGAGCCCCCGAACACTGAAGCTTTCTTT	CASSEPPNTEAFF
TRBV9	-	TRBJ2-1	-	TGTGCCAGCAGCGAGAGGCTGGGACGCAGTGAGCAGTTCTTC	CASSERLGRSEQFF
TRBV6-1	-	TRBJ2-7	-	TGTGCCAGCAGTACTACGCACGGGACCCGGTACGAGCAGTACTTC	CASSTTHGTRYEQYF
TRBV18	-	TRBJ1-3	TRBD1	TGTGCCAGCTCGAGGGACAGGGACTCTGGAAACACCATATATTTT	CASSRDRDSGNTIYF
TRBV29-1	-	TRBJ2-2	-	TGCAGCGTTGAGAGGGGAGAGGAGCTGTTTTTT	CSVERGEELFF
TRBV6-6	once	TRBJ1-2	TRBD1	TGTGCCAGCAGTCCTACCTTGACAGGGGGAACGGATGGCTACACCTTC	CASSPTLTGGTDGYTF
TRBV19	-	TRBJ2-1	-	TGTGCCAGTAGCACCGGGGGACGAGGCTCCTACAATGAGCAGTTCTTC	CASSTGGRGSYNEQFF
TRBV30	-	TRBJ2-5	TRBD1	TGTGCCTGTGACAGGGTGCCCGAAGAGACCCAGTACTTC	CACDRVPEETQYF
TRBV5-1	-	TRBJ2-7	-	TGCGCCAGCAGCTTACAGGGTTACGAGCAGTACTTC	CASSLQGYEQYF
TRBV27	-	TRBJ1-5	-	TGTGCCAGCAGTTTATTTCCGAGCAATCAGCCCCAGCATTTT	CASSLFPSNQPQHF
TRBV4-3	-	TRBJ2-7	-	TGCGCCAGCAGCCAAGCTTACTCCGGGGGGCAGGGAATCGAGCAGTACTTC	CASSQAYSGGQGIEQYF
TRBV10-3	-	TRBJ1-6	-	TGTGCCATCAGTGGGGGCGGTTATAATTCACCCCTCCACTTT	CAISGGGYNSPLHF
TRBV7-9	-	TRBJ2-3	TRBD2	TGTGCCAGCAGCCTTAGCGGGGGGCCAGATACGCAGTATTTT	CASSLSGGPDTQYF
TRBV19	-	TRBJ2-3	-	TGTGCCAGTAGTATAGGGGGTGACACAGATACGCAGTATTTT	CASSIGGDTDTQYF
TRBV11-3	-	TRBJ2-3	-	TGTGCCAGCAGCTCCTCGGGATTCACAGATACGCAGTATTTT	CASSSSGFTDTQYF
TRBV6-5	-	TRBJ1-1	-	TGTGCCAGCCGGACGAACACTGAAGCTTTCTTT	CASRTNTEAFF
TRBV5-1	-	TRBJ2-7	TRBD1	TGCGCCAGCAGCTTGGAAACCGGGACAGGGAGCTCCTACGAGCAGTACTTC	CASSLETGTGSSYEQYF
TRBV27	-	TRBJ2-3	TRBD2	TGTGCCAGCAGTCCCACCCACCGACTAGCGGGGGGCAAAGATACGCAGTATTTT	CASSPTHRLAGGKDTQYF
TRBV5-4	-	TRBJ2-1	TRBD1	TGTGCCAGCAGCCCCCGGACAGGGAACAATGAGCAGTTCTTC	CASSPRTGNNEQFF
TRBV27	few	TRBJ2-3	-	TGTGCCAGCAGTATTGGGTGGGTTAGCACAGATACGCAGTATTTT	CASSIGWVSTDTQYF
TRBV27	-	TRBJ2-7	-	TGTGCCAGCCAACGGGCGGGGAGCTCCTACGAGCAGTACTTC	CASQRAGSSYEQYF